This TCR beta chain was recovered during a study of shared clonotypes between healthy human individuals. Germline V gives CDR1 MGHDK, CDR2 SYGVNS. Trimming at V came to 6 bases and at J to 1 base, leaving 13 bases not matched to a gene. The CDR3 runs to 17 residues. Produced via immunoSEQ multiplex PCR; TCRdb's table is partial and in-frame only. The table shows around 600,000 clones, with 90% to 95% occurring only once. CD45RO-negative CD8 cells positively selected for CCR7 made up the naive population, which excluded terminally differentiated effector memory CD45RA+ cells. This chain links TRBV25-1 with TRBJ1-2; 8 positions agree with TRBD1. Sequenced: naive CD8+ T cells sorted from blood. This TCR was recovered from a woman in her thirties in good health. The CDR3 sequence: CASRGLDRAQLNYGYTF. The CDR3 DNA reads TGTGCCAGCAGGGGGTTGGACAGGGCCCAACTTAACTATGGCTACACCTTC.